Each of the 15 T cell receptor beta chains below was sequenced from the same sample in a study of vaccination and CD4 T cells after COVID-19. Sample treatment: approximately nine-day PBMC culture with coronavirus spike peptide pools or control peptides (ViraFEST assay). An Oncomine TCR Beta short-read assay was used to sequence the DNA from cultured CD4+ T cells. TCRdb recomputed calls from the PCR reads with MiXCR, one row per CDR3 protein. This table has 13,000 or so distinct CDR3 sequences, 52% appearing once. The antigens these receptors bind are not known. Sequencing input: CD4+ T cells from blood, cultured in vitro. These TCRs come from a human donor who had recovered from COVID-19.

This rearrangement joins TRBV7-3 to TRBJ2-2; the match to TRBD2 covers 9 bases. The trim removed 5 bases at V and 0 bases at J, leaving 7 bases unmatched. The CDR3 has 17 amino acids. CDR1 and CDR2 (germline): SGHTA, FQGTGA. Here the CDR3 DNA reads TGTGCCAGCAGCCCGGGAGCGGGAGGCCCGAACACCGGGGAGCTGTTTTTT. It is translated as CASSPGAGGPNTGELFF.

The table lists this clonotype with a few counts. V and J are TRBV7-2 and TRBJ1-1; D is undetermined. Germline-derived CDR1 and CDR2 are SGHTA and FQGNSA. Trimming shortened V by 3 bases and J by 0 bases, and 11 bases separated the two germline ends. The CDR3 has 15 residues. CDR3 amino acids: CASSLGSYMNTEAFF. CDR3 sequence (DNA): TGTGCCAGCAGCTTGGGCAGCTACATGAACACTGAAGCTTTCTTT.

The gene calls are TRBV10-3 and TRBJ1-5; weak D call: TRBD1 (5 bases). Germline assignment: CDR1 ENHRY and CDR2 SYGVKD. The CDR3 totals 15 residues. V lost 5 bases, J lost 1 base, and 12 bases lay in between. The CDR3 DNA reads TGTGCCATCAGTACCGGGACTCGAAGCAATCAGCCCCAGCATTTT. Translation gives CAISTGTRSNQPQHF.

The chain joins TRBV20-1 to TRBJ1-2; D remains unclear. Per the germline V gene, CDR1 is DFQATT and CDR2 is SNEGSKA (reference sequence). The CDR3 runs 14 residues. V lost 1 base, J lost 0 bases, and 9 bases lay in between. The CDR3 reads CSARAKGTNYGYTF. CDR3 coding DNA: TGCAGTGCTAGAGCGAAGGGAACTAACTATGGCTACACCTTC.

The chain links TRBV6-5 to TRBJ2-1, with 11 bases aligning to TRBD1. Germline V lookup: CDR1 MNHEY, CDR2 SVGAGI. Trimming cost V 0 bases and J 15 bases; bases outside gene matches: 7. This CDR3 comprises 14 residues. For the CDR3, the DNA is TGTGCCAGCAGTTACTCACCTTGGACAGGGGGCCCGTTCTTC. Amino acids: CASSYSPWTGGPFF.

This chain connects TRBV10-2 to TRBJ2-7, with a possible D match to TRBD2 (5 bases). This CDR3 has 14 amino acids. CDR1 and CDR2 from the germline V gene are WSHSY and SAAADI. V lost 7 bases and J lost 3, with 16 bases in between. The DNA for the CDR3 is TGCGCCAGCACCCCGGCGGGCTCGGTCTACGAGCAGTACTTC. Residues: CASTPAGSVYEQYF.

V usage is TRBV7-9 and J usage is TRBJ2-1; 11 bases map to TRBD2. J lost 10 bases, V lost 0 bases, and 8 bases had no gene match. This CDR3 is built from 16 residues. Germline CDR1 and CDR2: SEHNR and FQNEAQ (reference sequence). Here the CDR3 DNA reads TGTGCCAGCAGCTTAGCCCTGGGGCTAGCGGGAGGCGAGCAGTTCTTC. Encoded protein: CASSLALGLAGGEQFF.

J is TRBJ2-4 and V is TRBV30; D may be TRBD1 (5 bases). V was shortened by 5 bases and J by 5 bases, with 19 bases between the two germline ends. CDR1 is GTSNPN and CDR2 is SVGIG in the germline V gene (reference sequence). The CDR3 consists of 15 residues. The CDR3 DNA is TGTGCCTGGTGTAAACCAGGGCGCGTCCAAAACATTCAGTACTTC. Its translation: CAWCKPGRVQNIQYF.

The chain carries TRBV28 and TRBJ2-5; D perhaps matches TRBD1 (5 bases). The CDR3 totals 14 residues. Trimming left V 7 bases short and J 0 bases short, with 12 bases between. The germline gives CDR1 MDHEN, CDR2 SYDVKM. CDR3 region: CASKPTVNQETQYF. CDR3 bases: TGTGCCAGCAAACCGACAGTAAACCAAGAGACCCAGTACTTC.

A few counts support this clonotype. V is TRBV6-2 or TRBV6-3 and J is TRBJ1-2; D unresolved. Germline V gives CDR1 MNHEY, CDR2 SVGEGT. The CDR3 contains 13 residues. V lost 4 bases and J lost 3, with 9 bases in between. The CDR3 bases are TGTGCCAGCAGTTCCGGCAGGTACTATGGCTACACCTTC. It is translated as CASSSGRYYGYTF.

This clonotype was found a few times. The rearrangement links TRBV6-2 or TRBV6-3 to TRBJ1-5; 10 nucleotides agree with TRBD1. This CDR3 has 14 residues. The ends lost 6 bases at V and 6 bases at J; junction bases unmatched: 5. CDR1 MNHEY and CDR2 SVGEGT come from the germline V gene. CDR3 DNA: TGTGCCAGCAGCACGGGACAGGGGCGTCAGCCCCAGCATTTT. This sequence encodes CASSTGQGRQPQHF.

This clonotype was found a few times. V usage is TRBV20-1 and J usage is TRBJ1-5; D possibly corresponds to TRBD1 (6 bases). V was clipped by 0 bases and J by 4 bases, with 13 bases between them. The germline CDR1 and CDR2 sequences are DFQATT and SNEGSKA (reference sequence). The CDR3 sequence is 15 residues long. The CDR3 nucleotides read TGCAGTGCTAGAGATTTACAGGGCGAGAATCAGCCCCAGCATTTT. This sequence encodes CSARDLQGENQPQHF.

The CDR3 coding sequence is TGTGCCAGCTCACCAGGGGACAGGGGGTTCACAGATACGCAGTATTTT. The encoded protein is CASSPGDRGFTDTQYF. The chain joins TRBV18 to TRBJ2-3, with 11 nucleotides matching TRBD1. Trimming took 2 bases from V and 2 from J; bases not matched to a gene: 3. There are 16 residues in the CDR3. In germline, CDR1 is KGHSH, CDR2 LQKENI.

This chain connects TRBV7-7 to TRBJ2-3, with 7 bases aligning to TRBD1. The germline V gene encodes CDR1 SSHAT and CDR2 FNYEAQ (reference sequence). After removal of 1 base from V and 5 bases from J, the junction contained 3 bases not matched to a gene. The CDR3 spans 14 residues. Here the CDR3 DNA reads TGTGCCAGCAGCTTAGGACAGGGCCTAGATACGCAGTATTTT. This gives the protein CASSLGQGLDTQYF.

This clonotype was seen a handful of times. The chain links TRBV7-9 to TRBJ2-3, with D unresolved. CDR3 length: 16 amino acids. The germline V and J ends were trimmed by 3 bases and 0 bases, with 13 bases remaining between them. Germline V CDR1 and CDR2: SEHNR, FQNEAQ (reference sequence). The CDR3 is CASSFSWRSSTDTQYF. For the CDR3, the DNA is TGTGCCAGCAGCTTTTCTTGGCGGAGTAGCACAGATACGCAGTATTTT.